Each of the 5 T cell receptor beta chains below was sequenced from the same sample in a study of post-analysis software for immune sequencing data. Broader study findings: When patients were compared with controls, roughly five TRBV segments were more frequent, TRBV5-6, TRBV5-1 and TRBV20-1 among them.

These receptors lack a known antigen. Carried by the TCR beta cDNA libraries were unique molecular identifiers. TCRdb fed the PCR reads into MiXCR, producing one record per CDR3 protein. The table lists more than 500,000 distinct CDR3 sequences, approximately 31% of them singletons. Sequencing input: blood. These receptors were taken from a girl younger than 18 with multiple sclerosis.

The chain has TRBV5-1 and TRBJ2-5; no clear D gene. From germline, CDR1 is SGHRS and CDR2 YFSETQ. The CDR3 spans 14 residues. Deletions cut 3 bases from V and 4 bases from J, with 13 bases between. CDR3 DNA: TGCGCCAGCAGCTCGGCTCCCAGGCGAGAGACCCAGTACTTC. Protein: CASSSAPRRETQYF.

This clonotype came up a few times. The rearrangement joins TRBV7-9 to TRBJ2-7; TRBD1 aligns across 7 bases. V shed 5 bases, J shed 1 base, and the junction held 8 bases outside the gene matches. Germline V gene data show CDR1 as SEHNR and CDR2 as FQNEAQ (reference sequence). This CDR3 has 15 amino acids. The CDR3 DNA reads TGTGCCAGCAGCATGGGACAGCGAAAATCCTACGAGCAGTACTTC. It encodes CASSMGQRKSYEQYF.

In this sample, this clonotype turned up a few times. A read error may account for a junction end that differs from germline. The rearrangement uses TRBV5-1 and TRBJ2-1; D uncertain. The CDR3 has 16 amino acids. The germline CDR1 and CDR2 sequences are SGHRS and YFSETQ. CDR3 residues: CACSTGGDGPYNEQFF. The CDR3 nucleotides are TGCGCCTGCAGCACTGGTGGGGATGGCCCCTACAATGAGCAGTTCTTC.

The rearrangement links TRBV13 to TRBJ2-5; D may be TRBD1 or TRBD2 (5 bases each). The germline V gene has CDR1 PRHDT and CDR2 FYEKMQ (reference sequence). Between the trimmed V and J ends, which lost 5 bases and 4 bases, there was a span of 14 bases. The CDR3 runs 14 residues. CDR3 loop: CASSGRGRGETQYF. In DNA, the CDR3 is TGTGCCAGCAGCGGAAGGGGCCGGGGAGAGACCCAGTACTTC.

The CDR3 spells CSASSGWEKAEAFF. The CDR3 DNA follows: TGCAGTGCTTCCTCTGGCTGGGAGAAAGCTGAAGCTTTCTTT. The V call is TRBV20-1, the J call TRBJ1-1; D unresolved. CDR1 is DFQATT and CDR2 is SNEGSKA in the germline V gene (reference sequence). CDR3 length: 14 residues. The germline V and J ends were trimmed by 5 bases and 6 bases, with 19 bases remaining between them.